This T cell receptor (beta chain) was captured by sequencing in a study of blood T cells in healthy people across ages. Findings and caveats of the study: It was the long-lived donors that had more naive CD4+ cells and higher diversity than aged donors. Older individuals had lower TCR beta diversity per million T cells (the decline was roughly linear).

Remarks on this clonotype: Antigen unknown.

The germline V gene has CDR1 SQVTM and CDR2 ANQGSEA. V was cut by 0 bases and J by 0 bases, with 20 bases left in between. This CDR3 comprises 18 residues. Alongside a J-beta primer mix, a sample-barcoded 5' primer served in a second PCR lasting 7 to 11 cycles. The template-switch adaptor, which had 12 random nucleotides, put a tag on each cDNA molecule. TCRdb ran MiXCR on the 5' RACE reads and lists one entry per CDR3 protein. The sample has roughly 800,000 distinct CDR3 sequences, 58% seen once. Material: blood. The gene calls are TRBV29-1 and TRBJ1-2; possibly TRBD1 for D (5 bases). The sequence was collected from a man between 25 and 39 years old in good health. The CDR3 loop is CSVEDFPGTDHSNYGYTF. The DNA of the CDR3 is TGCAGCGTTGAAGACTTCCCCGGGACTGATCACTCTAACTATGGCTACACCTTC. The variable domain in full, with the rest retrieved from reference TRBV29-1 and TRBJ1-2, is SAVISQKPSRDICQRGTSLTIQCQVDSQVTMMFWYRQQPGQSLTLIATANQGSEATYESGFVIDKFPISRPNLTFSTLTVSNMSPEDSSIYLCSVEDFPGTDHSNYGYTFGSGTRLTVV.